This TCR beta chain was recovered during a study of blood T cell repertoires in COVID-19. Participants, about 18 to 90 years old, spanned 25 or so US areas. Per the original methods: Amplification of reference gene primers was used by the study to estimate nucleated cell counts. Sequencing used immunoSEQ multiplex PCR; TCRdb keeps in-frame clones, though not all of them. V, J and clone size are taken as reported in that table, and D and trimming were inferred from the DNA itself. Counted here are fewer than 350,000 clones, 88% occurring once; the ten biggest clones make up 1%. CDR3 size: 15 residues. Trimming removed 6 bases from V and 4 bases from J, with 17 bases in between. CDR1 and CDR2 from the germline V gene are SGHRS and YFSETQ.

The gene calls are TRBV5-1 and TRBJ2-1, with D tentatively TRBD2 (7 bases). The clonotype comes from a woman aged 25 to 39 who had recovered from COVID-19. Material for sequencing was PBMCs or T cells enriched from blood (not recorded which). The chain's CDR3 is CASTDSGNTYNEQFF. The CDR3, as DNA: TGCGCCAGCACGGACAGCGGGAATACGTACAATGAGCAGTTCTTC.